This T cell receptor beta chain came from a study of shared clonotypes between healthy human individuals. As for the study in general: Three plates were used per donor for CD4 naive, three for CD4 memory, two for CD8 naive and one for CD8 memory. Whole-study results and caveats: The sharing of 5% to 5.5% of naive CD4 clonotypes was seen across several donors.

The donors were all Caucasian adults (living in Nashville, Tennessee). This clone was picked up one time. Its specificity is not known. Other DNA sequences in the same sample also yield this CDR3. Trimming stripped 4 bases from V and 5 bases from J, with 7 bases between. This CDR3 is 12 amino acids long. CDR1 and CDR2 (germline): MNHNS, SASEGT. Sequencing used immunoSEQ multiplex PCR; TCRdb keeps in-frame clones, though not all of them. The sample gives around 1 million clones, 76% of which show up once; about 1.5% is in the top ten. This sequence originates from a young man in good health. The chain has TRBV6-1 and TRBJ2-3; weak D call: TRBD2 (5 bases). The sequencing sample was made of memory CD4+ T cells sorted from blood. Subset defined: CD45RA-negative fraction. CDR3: CASSGSVDTQYF. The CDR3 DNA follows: TGTGCCAGCAGTGGTAGCGTAGATACGCAGTATTTT.